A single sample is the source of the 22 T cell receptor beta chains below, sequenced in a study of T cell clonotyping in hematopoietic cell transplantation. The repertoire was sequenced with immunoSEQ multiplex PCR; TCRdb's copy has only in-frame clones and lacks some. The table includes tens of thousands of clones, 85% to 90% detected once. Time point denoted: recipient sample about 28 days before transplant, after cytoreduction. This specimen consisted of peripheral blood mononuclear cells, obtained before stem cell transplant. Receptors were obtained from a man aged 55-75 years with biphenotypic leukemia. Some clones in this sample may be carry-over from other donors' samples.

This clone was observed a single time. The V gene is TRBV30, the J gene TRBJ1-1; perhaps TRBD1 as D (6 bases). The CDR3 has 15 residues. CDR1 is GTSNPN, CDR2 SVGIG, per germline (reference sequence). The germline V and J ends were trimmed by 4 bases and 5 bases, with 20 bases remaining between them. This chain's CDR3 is CAWTLDSPLRTEAFF. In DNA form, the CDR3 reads TGTGCCTGGACCTTGGACAGCCCCTTGAGGACTGAAGCTTTCTTT. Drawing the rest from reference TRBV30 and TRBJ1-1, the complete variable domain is SQTIHQWPATLVQPVGSPLSLECTVEGTSNPNLYWYRQAAGRGLQLLFYSVGIGQISSEVPQNLSASRPQDRQFILSSKKLLLSDSGFYLCAWTLDSPLRTEAFFGQGTRLTVV.

CDR3 bases: TGCGCCAGCAGCTCCACACCGGGACAGAAGTATGGCTACACCTTC. Translation gives CASSSTPGQKYGYTF. V gene TRBV5-1 combines with J gene TRBJ1-2, with TRBD1 matching 7 bases. Germline assignment: CDR1 SGHRS and CDR2 YFSETQ. The ends lost 3 bases at V and 5 bases at J; junction bases unmatched: 10. CDR3 length equals 15 residues. Together with reference TRBV5-1 and TRBJ1-2, the CDR3 gives the full variable domain: KAGVTQTPRYLIKTRGQQVTLSCSPISGHRSVSWYQQTPGQGLQFLFEYFSETQRNKGNFPGRFSGRQFSNSRSEMNVSTLELGDSALYLCASSSTPGQKYGYTFGSGTRLTVV.

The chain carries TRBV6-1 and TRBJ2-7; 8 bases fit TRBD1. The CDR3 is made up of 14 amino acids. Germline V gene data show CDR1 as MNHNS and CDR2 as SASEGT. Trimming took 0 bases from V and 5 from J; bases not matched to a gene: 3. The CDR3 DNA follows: TGTGCCAGCAGTGAAGCGCCGGGACAGGACGAGCAGTACTTC. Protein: CASSEAPGQDEQYF.

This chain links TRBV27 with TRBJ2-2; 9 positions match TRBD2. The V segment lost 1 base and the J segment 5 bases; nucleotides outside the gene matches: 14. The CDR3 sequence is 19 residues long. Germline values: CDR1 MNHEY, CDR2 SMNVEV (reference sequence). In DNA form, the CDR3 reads TGTGCCAGCAGTTTATGGGGATTGTGGGCGGGAGGGGGGACCGGGGAGCTGTTTTTT. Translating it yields CASSLWGLWAGGGTGELFF.

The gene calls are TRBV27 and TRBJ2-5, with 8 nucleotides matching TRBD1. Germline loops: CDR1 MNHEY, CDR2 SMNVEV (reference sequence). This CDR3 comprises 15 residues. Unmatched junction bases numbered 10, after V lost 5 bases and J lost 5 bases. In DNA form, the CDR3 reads TGTGCCAGCAGTACCTGGGACAGGCTGCGGGAGACCCAGTACTTC. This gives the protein CASSTWDRLRETQYF.

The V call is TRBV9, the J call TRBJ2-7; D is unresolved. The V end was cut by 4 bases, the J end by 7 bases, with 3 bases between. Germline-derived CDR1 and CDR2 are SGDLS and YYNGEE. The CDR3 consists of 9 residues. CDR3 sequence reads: CASSPEQYF. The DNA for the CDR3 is TGTGCCAGCAGCCCTGAGCAGTACTTC.

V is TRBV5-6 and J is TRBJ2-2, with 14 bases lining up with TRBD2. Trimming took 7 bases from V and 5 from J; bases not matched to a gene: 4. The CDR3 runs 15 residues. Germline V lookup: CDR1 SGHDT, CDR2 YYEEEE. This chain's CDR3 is CASGGLAGATGELFF. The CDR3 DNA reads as TGTGCCAGCGGGGGACTAGCGGGAGCTACCGGGGAGCTGTTTTTT.

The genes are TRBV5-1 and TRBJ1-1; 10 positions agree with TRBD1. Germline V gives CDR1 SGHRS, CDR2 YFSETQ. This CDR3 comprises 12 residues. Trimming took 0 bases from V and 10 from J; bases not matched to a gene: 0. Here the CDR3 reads CASSLGTGGAFF. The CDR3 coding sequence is TGCGCCAGCAGCTTGGGGACAGGGGGAGCTTTCTTT.

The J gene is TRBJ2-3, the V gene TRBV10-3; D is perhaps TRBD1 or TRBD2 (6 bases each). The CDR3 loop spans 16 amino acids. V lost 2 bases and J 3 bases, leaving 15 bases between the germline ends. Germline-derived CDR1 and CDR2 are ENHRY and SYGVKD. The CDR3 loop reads CAISENKGGVTDTQYF. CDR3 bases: TGTGCCATCAGTGAGAATAAGGGGGGAGTAACAGATACGCAGTATTTT.

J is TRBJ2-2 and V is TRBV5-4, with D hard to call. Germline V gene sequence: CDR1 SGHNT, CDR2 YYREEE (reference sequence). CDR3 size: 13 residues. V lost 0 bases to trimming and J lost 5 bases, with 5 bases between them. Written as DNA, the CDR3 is TGTGCCAGCAGCTTGGCCGGAACCGGGGAGCTGTTTTTT. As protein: CASSLAGTGELFF.

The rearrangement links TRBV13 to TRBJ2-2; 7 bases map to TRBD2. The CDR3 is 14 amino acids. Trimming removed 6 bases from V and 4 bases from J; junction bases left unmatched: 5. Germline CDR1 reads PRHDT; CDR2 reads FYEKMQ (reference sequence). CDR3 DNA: TGTGCCAGCAGGGCGGGAGTGGTCACCGGGGAGCTGTTTTTT. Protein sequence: CASRAGVVTGELFF.

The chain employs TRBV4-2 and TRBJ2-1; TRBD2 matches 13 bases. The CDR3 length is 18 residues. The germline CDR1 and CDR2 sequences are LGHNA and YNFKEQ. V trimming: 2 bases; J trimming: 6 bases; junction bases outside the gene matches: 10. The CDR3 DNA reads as TGTGCCAGCAGCCAACTGGGACTAGCGGGGAGCTACAGCAATGAGCAGTTCTTC. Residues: CASSQLGLAGSYSNEQFF.

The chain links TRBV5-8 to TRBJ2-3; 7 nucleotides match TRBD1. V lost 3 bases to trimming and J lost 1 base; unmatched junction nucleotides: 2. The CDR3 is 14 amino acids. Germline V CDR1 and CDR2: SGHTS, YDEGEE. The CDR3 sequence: CASSWGQRTDTQYF. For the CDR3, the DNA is TGTGCCAGCAGCTGGGGACAGCGCACAGATACGCAGTATTTT. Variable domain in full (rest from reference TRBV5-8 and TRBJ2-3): EAGVTQSPTHLIKTRGQQATLRCSPISGHTSVYWYQQALGLGLQFLLWYDEGEERNRGNFPPRFSGRQFPNYSSELNVNALELEDSALYLCASSWGQRTDTQYFGPGTRLTVL.

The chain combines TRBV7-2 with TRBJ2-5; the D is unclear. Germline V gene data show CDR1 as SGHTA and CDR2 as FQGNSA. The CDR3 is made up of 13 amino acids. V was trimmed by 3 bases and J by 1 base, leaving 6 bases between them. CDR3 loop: CASSFGTQETQYF. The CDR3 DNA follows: TGTGCCAGCAGCTTCGGAACCCAAGAGACCCAGTACTTC.

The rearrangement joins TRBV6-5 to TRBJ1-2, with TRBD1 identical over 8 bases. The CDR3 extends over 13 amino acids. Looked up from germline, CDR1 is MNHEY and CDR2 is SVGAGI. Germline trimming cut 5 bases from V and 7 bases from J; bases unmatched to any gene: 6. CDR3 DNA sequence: TGTGCCAGCAGTGGTGGGACAGGACGTGGCTACACCTTC. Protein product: CASSGGTGRGYTF.

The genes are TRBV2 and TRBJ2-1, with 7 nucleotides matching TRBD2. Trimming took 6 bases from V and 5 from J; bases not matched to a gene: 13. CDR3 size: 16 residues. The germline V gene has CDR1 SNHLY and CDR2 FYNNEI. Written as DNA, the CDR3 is TGTGCCAGCAGCGACCCCTGGGGCGGGAGCAACAATGAGCAGTTCTTC. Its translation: CASSDPWGGSNNEQFF.

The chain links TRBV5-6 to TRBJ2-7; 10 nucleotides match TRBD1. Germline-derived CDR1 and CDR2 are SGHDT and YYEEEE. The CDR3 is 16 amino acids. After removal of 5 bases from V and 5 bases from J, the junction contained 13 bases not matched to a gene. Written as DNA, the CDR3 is TGTGCCAGCAGTGCCGGGACAGGGGTAGGCCTCCACGAGCAGTACTTC. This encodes CASSAGTGVGLHEQYF. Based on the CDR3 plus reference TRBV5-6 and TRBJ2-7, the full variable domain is DAGVTQSPTHLIKTRGQQVTLRCSPKSGHDTVSWYQQALGQGPQFIFQYYEEEERQRGNFPDRFSGHQFPNYSSELNVNALLLGDSALYLCASSAGTGVGLHEQYFGPGTRLTVT.

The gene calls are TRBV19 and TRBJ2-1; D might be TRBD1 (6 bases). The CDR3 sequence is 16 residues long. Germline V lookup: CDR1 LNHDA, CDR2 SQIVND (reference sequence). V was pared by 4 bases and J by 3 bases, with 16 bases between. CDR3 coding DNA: TGTGCCAGTAGTACCAATCCGGACAGCAACTACAATGAGCAGTTCTTC. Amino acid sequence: CASSTNPDSNYNEQFF.

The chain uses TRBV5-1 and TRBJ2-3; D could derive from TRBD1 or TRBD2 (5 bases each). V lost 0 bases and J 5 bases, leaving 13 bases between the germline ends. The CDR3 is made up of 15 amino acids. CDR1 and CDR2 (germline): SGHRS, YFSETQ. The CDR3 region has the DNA TGCGCCAGCAGCTTGGGGGGGTCGTCGGGAGATACGCAGTATTTT. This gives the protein CASSLGGSSGDTQYF.

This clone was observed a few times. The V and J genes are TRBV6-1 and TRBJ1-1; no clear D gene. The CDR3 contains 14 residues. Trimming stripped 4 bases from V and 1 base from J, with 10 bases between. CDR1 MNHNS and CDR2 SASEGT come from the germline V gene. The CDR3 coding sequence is TGTGCCAGCAGTGTAGGGCAGGCGAACACTGAAGCTTTCTTT. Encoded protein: CASSVGQANTEAFF.

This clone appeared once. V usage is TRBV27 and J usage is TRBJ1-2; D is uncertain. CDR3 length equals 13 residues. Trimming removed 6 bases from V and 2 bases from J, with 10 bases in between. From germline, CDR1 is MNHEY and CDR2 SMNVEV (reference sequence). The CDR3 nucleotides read TGTGCCAGCAGAAAACAGCTGAACTATGGCTACACCTTC. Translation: CASRKQLNYGYTF.

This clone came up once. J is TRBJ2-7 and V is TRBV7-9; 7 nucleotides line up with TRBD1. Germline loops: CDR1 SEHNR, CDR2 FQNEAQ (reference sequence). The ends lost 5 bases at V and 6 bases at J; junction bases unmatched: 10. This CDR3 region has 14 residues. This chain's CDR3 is CASSPTGNSGEQYF. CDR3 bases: TGTGCCAGCAGCCCGACAGGGAATTCGGGCGAGCAGTACTTC.